The subject of this entry is one TCR beta chain. What it binds is not known. These data come from a study of cytomegalovirus exposure and HLA in healthy donors. Study-wide points: In a later analysis, several top co-occurrence clusters appeared linked to parvovirus B19, influenza, CMV and Epstein-Barr virus. Later analysis showed most CMV-associated TCR beta chains appearing HLA-restricted. TCR beta V- and J-gene trimming, according to a later analysis, was linked to a missense DCLRE1C variant.

This CDR3 comprises 14 residues. V was clipped by 3 bases and J by 5 bases; unmatched bases: 3. Germline CDR1 reads SGHRS; CDR2 reads YFSETQ. This PCR relied on a set of 60 Vbeta primers and 13 Jbeta primers. In the authors' workflow: A later analysis counted approximately 80 million unique TCR beta chains, around 10 million shared. TCRdb keeps only in-frame clones here, not all; method: immunoSEQ multiplex PCR. V and J calls and clone size are as listed in that table; D and trimming were resolved from the DNA. Of tens of thousands of clones in the sample, around 71% were seen once. The clonotype was recovered from a man aged 55 to 69 in good health and CMV-seronegative. The sample taken for sequencing was PBMCs. The gene calls are TRBV5-1 and TRBJ2-7; 12 bases match TRBD1. The CDR3 region is CASSYGTGGDEQYF. The CDR3 DNA is TGCGCCAGCAGCTACGGGACAGGGGGCGACGAGCAGTACTTC.